Sequencing of this TCR beta chain was carried out in a study of CD8+CD57+ T cells in acquired aplastic anemia (dated by TCRdb to between 2017 and 2018). For the study in its entirety: A mean of approximately 3 ug of DNA, ranging from about 0.19 to 30 ug, was extracted from sorted CD4+ and CD8+ cells. CD8+CD57+ expansion was defined as a frequency above the mean frequency observed in healthy subjects.

The CDR3 contains 15 residues, cysteine and phenylalanine counted. Only the CDR3 DNA stays, 45 bases, in frame from base 1. From V the trimming removes 6 bases and from J it removes 4 bases, while the gene matches leave 6 bases of the junction unaccounted for. The germline V gene provides CDR1 SNHLY and CDR2 FYNNEI. TCR beta VDJ combination and CDR3 sequence profiling used genomic DNA as the template. An Illumina HiSeq 2000 was used for TCR repertoire sequencing. In the paper's pipeline: TRBV/TRBJ rearrangement plots, CDR3 size and DJ length profiles, and Simpson's diversity index were used to assess repertoires. Whichever DNA sequence was most abundant in the deep sequencing data was defined as the immunodominant clone. CDR3 amino acid sequences were checked for sharing between subjects and were compared against published repertoires and the VDJdb database. Using fastp trimming at Q25 and MiXCR clonotype assembly, TCRdb reanalyzed the public sequencing data and kept in-frame beta chains. Entries that share a CDR3 protein sequence are merged under the most common genes and DNA. These V and J calls are TCRdb output, not the study's own analysis. A total of about 160,000 distinct CDR3 sequences appear in this sample, 71% of them only once. The leading ten clones occupy 35% to 50% of the sample.

Study-level results and caveats: Twenty-nine CD8+ CDR3 sequences were shared between patients and controls but appeared highly expressed in patients and within their immunodominant clones. CD8+ Simpson's diversity did not differ significantly between patients and healthy controls (P=0.060).

Flow cytometry had shown CD8+CD57+ cell expansion in the patients selected for sequencing. Every patient had severe acquired aplastic anemia, diagnosed using the International Study of Aplastic Anemia and Agranulocytosis and Camitta criteria. No therapy had been received by the patients at the time of blood sampling. In the study, sorted CD4+ and CD8+ blood T cells from patients with severe aplastic anemia and from healthy subjects underwent deep sequencing of TCR repertoires. In the USA, patient enrollment took place under clinicaltrials.gov protocols 00001620, 01623167, 00001397, 00071045, 00081523 and 00961064. Ficoll-Paque density gradient centrifugation was used to isolate peripheral blood mononuclear cells. Before DNA was extracted, CD4+ and CD8+ T cells were sorted using either FACS or magnetic beads. This clonotype has a single count. No cognate antigen has been identified for it. No qualities accompany the bases; no much larger clone lies one base away. One read alone is a weak basis.

Sequencing was done on a sample of sorted CD4+, CD8+, or CD8+CD57+ T cells (not recorded which) from PBMCs. The chain uses TRBV2 and TRBJ1-6, and 7 bases in between align with TRBD1. The sequence was collected from a human donor with aplastic anemia. The nucleotides read TGTGCCAGCAGACCAGGGACAGCTTATAATTCACCCCTCCACTTT. Translated, this gives CASRPGTAYNSPLHF.